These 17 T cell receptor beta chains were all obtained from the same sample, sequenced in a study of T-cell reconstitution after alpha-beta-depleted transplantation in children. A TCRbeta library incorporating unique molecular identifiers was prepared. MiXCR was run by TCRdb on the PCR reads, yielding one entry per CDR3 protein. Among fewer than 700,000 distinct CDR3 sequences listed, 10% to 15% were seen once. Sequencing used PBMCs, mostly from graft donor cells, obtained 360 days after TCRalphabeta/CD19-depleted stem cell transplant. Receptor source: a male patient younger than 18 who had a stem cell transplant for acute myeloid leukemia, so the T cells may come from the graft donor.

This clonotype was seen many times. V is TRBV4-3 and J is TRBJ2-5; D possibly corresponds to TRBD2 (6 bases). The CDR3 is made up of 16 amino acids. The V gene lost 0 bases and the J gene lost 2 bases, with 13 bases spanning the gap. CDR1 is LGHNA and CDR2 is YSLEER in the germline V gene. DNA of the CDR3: TGCGCCAGCAGCCAAGATACCAGCGGGCTGCAAGAGACCCAGTACTTC. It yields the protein CASSQDTSGLQETQYF.

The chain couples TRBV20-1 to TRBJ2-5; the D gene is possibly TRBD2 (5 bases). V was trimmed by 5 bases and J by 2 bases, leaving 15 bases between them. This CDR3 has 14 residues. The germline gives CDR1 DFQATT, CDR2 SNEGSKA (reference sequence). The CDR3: CSAPRVTNQETQYF. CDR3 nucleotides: TGCAGTGCTCCACGGGTGACTAATCAAGAGACCCAGTACTTC.

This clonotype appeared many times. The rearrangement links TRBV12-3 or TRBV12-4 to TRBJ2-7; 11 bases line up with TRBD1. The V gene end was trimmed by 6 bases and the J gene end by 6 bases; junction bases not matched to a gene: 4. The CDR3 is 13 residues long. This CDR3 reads CASSQGTGGEQYF. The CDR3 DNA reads TGTGCCAGCAGCCAAGGGACAGGGGGCGAGCAGTACTTC.

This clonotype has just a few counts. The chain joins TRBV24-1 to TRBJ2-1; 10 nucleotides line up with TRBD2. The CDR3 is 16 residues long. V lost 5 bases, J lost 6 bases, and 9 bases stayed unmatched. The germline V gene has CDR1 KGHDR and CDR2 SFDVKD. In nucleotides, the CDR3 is TGTGCCACCAGTGGGCTAGCGGGAGCTGGGGGCAATGAGCAGTTCTTC. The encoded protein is CATSGLAGAGGNEQFF.

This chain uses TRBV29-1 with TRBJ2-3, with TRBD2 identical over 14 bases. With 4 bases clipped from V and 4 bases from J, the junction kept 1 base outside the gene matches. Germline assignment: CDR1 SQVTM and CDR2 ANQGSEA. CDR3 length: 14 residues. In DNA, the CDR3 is TGCAGCGTTGTGGGACTAGCGGGAGCAGATACGCAGTATTTT. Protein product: CSVVGLAGADTQYF.

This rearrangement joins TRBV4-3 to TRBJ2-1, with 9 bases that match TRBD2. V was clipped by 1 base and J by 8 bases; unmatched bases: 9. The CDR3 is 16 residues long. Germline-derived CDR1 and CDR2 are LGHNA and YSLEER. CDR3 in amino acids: CASSQGGGRAIDEQFF. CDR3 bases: TGCGCCAGCAGCCAAGGAGGCGGGAGGGCGATTGATGAGCAGTTCTTC.

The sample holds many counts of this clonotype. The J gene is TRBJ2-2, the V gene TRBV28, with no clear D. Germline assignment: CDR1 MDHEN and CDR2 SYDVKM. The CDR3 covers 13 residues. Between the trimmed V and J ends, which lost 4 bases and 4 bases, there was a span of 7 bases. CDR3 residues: CASSSTGTGELFF. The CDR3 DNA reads TGTGCCAGCAGTTCGACTGGCACCGGGGAGCTGTTTTTT.

The CDR3 loop is CASSPFHLANTGELFF. For the CDR3, the DNA is TGTGCCAGCAGTCCCTTTCATCTGGCGAACACCGGGGAGCTGTTTTTT. The chain has TRBV12-3 or TRBV12-4 and TRBJ2-2; D is undetermined. V gave up 5 bases and J gave up 0 bases, with 13 bases separating them. This CDR3 spans 16 amino acids.

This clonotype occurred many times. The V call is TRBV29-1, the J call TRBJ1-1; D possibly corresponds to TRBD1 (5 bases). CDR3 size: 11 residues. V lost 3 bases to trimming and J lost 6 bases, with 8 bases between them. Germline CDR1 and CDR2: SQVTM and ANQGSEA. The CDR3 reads CSVETVAEAFF. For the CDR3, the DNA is TGCAGCGTTGAGACAGTAGCTGAAGCTTTCTTT.

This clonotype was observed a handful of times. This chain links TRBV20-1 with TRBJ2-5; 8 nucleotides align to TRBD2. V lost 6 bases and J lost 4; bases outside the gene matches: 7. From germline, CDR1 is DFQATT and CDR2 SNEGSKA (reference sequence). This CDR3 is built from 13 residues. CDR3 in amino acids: CSAGAAGGETQYF. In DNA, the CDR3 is TGCAGTGCAGGGGCGGCGGGAGGAGAGACCCAGTACTTC.

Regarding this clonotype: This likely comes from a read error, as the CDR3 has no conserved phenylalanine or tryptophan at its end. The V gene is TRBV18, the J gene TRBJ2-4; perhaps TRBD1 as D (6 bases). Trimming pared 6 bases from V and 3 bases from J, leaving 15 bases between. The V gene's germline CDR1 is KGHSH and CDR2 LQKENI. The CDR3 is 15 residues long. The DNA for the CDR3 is TGTGCCAGCTCCCGGCGACAGGCAGACAAAAACATTCAGTACTAC. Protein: CASSRRQADKNIQYY.

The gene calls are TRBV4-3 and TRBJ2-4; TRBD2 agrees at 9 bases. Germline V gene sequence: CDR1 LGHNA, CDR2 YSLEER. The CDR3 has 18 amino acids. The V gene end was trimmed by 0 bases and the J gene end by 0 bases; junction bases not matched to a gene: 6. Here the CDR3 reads CASSQDVASGVAKNIQYF. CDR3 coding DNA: TGCGCCAGCAGCCAAGACGTCGCTAGCGGGGTAGCCAAAAACATTCAGTACTTC.

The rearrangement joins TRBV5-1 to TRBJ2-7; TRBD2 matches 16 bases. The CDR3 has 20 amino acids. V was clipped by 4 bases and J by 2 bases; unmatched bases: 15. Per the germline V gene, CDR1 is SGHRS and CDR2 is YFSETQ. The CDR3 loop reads CASSATGGLAGGLGAYEQYF. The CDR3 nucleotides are TGCGCCAGCAGCGCGACGGGGGGACTAGCGGGAGGGTTAGGGGCCTACGAGCAGTACTTC.

DNA for the CDR3: TGTGCCAGCAGCAATTGCGGGGCCCCCACTGAAGCTTTCTTT. Translated: CASSNCGAPTEAFF. The chain combines TRBV21-1 with TRBJ1-1. TRBV21-1 is tagged as a pseudogene. The CDR3 has 14 residues.

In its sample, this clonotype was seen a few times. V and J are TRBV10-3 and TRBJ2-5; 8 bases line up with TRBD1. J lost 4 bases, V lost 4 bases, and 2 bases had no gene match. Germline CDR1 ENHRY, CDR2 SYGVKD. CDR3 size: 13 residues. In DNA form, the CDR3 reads TGTGCCATCAGTGGACAGGGGAGAGAGACCCAGTACTTC. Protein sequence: CAISGQGRETQYF.

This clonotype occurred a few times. CDR3 sequence reads: CASSPGSAGNTIYF. CDR3 bases: TGTGCCAGCAGCCCAGGGTCGGCTGGAAACACCATATATTTT. The chain links TRBV7-9 to TRBJ1-3, with a tentative D call TRBD1 (5 bases). Germline loops: CDR1 SEHNR, CDR2 FQNEAQ (reference sequence). Trimming removed 5 bases at V and 2 bases at J, with 10 bases between. The CDR3 has 14 amino acids.

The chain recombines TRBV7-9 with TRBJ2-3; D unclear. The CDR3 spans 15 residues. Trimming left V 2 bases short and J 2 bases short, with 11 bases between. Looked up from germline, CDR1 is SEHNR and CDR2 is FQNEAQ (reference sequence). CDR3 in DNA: TGTGCCAGCAGCTTAAGGTGGATAGTCACAGATACGCAGTATTTT. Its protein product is CASSLRWIVTDTQYF.